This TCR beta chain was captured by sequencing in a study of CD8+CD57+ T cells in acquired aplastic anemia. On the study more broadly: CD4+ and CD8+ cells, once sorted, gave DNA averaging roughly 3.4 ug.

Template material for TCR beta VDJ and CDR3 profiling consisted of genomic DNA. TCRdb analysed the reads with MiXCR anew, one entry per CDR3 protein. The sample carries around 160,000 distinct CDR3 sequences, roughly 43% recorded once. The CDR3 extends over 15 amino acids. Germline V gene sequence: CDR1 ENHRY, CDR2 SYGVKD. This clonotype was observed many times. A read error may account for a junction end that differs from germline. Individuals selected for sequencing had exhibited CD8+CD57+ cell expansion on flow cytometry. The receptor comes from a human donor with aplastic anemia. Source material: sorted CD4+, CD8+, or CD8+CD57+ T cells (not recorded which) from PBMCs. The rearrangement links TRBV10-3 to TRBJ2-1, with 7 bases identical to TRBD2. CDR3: CASSESGRGGNEQFF. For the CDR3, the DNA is TGTGCCAGCAGTGAGTCGGGGCGGGGAGGGAATGAGCAGTTCTTC.